These T cell receptor beta chains were read from a single sample in a study of OX40 agonist ivuxolimab in advanced cancers. TCRdb keeps only in-frame clones here, not all; method: immunoSEQ multiplex PCR. The profile shows 60,000 or so clones, 75% to 90% of them singletons. Sequencing used CD4+ or CD8+ T cells sorted from blood, obtained in a trial of the OX40 agonist ivuxolimab. Receptors originate from an adult with an advanced solid tumor such as melanoma, head and neck, liver or kidney cancer. Each CDR3 is given with its conserved first and last residue. A D gene is named only where the DNA matches it firmly. Part of the rows lack a size; the others show once, few, many or a class for expanded clones.

clone size	D gene	J gene	V gene	CDR3 DNA	CDR3 protein
.	.	TRBJ2-3	TRBV7-6	TGTGCCAGCAGCCCAAGGGATGCGGCGCAGTATTTT	CASSPRDAAQYF
once	TRBD2	TRBJ2-7	TRBV28	TGTGCCAGCAGTTTGTCCGGGACTAGCGGAGAACTATACGAGCAGTACTTC	CASSLSGTSGELYEQYF
.	.	TRBJ1-1	TRBV18	TGTGCCAGCTCACCCGACAGCACTGAAGCTTTCTTT	CASSPDSTEAFF
.	.	TRBJ2-7	TRBV6-4	TGTGCCAGCAGTGACTCGGGCAGGATCGCTCCACTTCTCCTACGAGAGCAGTACTTC	CASSDSGRIAPLLLREQYF
.	TRBD2	TRBJ2-1	TRBV7-7	TGTGCTAGCAGTGTGGGACTAGCGAGCCTCCATGAGCAGTTCTTC	CASSVGLASLHEQFF
.	.	TRBJ2-1	TRBV6-6	TGTGCCAGCAGTCCCCTTGATGAGCAGTTCTTC	CASSPLDEQFF
.	.	TRBJ2-3	TRBV19	TGTGCCAGTGCCTCAGGGCTAAGCACAGATACGCAGTATTTT	CASASGLSTDTQYF
.	.	TRBJ2-3	TRBV6-1	TGTGCCAGCAGAATACAGGAGTCCACAGATACGCAGTATTTT	CASRIQESTDTQYF
.	.	TRBJ1-1	TRBV7-2	TGTGCCAGCAGCTTTTTGCAGAACACTGAAGCTTTCTTT	CASSFLQNTEAFF
.	TRBD1	TRBJ2-3	TRBV28	TGTGCCAGCAGACACAGGACAGGGGGCACAGATACGCAGTATTTT	CASRHRTGGTDTQYF
.	TRBD2	TRBJ2-4	TRBV5-1	TGCGCCAGCAGCTTGGTTGGCGGGAGGGCCAAAAACATTCAGTACTTC	CASSLVGGRAKNIQYF
.	TRBD2	TRBJ2-7	TRBV10-2	TGCGCCAGCAGTCCCGGGACTAGAAACGGCGAGCAGTACTTC	CASSPGTRNGEQYF
.	TRBD2	TRBJ2-2	TRBV11-3	TGTGCCAGCAGCCCTGGGACTAGCGGCACCGGGGAGCTGTTTTTT	CASSPGTSGTGELFF
.	.	TRBJ2-7	TRBV9	TGTGCCATCGCCGAGGAGCAGTACTTC	CAIAEEQYF
.	.	TRBJ2-2	TRBV10-2	TGCGCCAGCAAGTTCGATACGAACACCGGGGAGCTGTTTTTT	CASKFDTNTGELFF
.	TRBD1	TRBJ1-6	TRBV27	TGTGCCAGCAGCGGACAGGGTAATAATTCACCCCTCCACTTT	CASSGQGNNSPLHF
.	.	TRBJ1-2	TRBV28	TGTGCCAGCAGGGACGGTAACTATGGCTACACCTTC	CASRDGNYGYTF
.	TRBD2	TRBJ2-7	TRBV7-2	TGTGCCAGCAGAAGTAGCGGGGGGGCCAACGAGCAGTACTTC	CASRSSGGANEQYF
.	TRBD2	TRBJ2-1	TRBV18	TGTGCCAGCTCACCACTGACTAGCGTTTACAATGAGCAGTTCTTC	CASSPLTSVYNEQFF
.	.	TRBJ2-7	TRBV18	TGTGCCAGCTCACCAGGGGGACGTCCTGGATCCTACGAGCAGTACTTC	CASSPGGRPGSYEQYF
.	TRBD1	TRBJ2-1	TRBV6-1	TGTGCCAGCAGTGGGCCGGGACAGATCAATGAGCAGTTCTTC	CASSGPGQINEQFF
.	.	TRBJ2-7	TRBV7-2	TGTGCCAGCAGCTCCGGACTTTCCTACGAGCAGTACTTC	CASSSGLSYEQYF
.	.	TRBJ2-6	TRBV5-1	TGCGCCAGCAGCTTACCGGGCAACGTCCTGACTTTC	CASSLPGNVLTF
.	TRBD2	TRBJ2-5	TRBV10-3	TGTGCCATCAGTGAAGGTCTAGCGGGAGGATCCCAAGAGACCCAGTACTTC	CAISEGLAGGSQETQYF
.	TRBD1	TRBJ2-2	TRBV27	TGTGCCAGCAAGGACAGGGTATCAGTTAACGCCGGGGAGCTGTTTTTT	CASKDRVSVNAGELFF
.	.	TRBJ2-7	TRBV5-1	TGCGCCAGCAGCTTGTCCCAGGGGTCCCTCGAGCAGTACTTC	CASSLSQGSLEQYF
.	TRBD2	TRBJ2-3	TRBV27	TGTGCCAGCAGTTCTAGTAGTTGGGCGGGGGGCACAGATACGCAGTATTTT	CASSSSSWAGGTDTQYF
.	.	TRBJ1-2	TRBV7-2	TGTGCCAGCAGGAAAGATCTAGGTCCCGGGGCTAACTATGGCTACACCTTC	CASRKDLGPGANYGYTF
.	TRBD2	TRBJ2-2	TRBV7-2	TGTGCCAGCAGCGCAAGCGGGGTGTTCACCGGGGAGCTGTTTTTT	CASSASGVFTGELFF
.	.	TRBJ2-3	TRBV5-1	TGCGCCAGCAGCTTGGGGACAGCCCCTAGCACAGATACGCAGTATTTT	CASSLGTAPSTDTQYF
.	.	TRBJ2-1	TRBV6-6	TGTGCCAGCAGGCCTACTAGCTGGGCAAACAATGAGCAGTTCTTC	CASRPTSWANNEQFF
few	.	TRBJ1-5	TRBV4-2	TGTGCCAGCAGCCCTGAGGTAGGGGTACAGCCCCAGCATTTT	CASSPEVGVQPQHF
.	TRBD2	TRBJ2-1	TRBV4-2	TGTGCCAGCAGCCAAGAGGCCCTAGCGGGGGGCAATGAGCAGTTCTTC	CASSQEALAGGNEQFF